This T cell receptor beta chain was identified during a study of blood T cell repertoires in COVID-19. Clones were sequenced by immunoSEQ multiplex PCR, and TCRdb holds only the in-frame ones, with some missing. In the table there are some 150,000 clones, roughly 75% of which are singletons. The ends lost 6 bases at V and 1 base at J; junction bases unmatched: 7. This CDR3 comprises 15 residues. Germline assignment: CDR1 LGHNA and CDR2 YNFKEQ. The TCR comes from a woman aged 45-59 years who had recovered from COVID-19. The V and J genes are TRBV4-2 and TRBJ1-2; the match to TRBD1 covers 8 bases. Sequencing input: PBMCs or T cells enriched from blood (not recorded which). The DNA for the CDR3 is TGTGCCAGCAGGCCCGGGACAGGCCTTAACTATGGCTACACCTTC. This sequence encodes CASRPGTGLNYGYTF.